These T cell receptor beta chains were read from a single sample in a study of blood T cell repertoires in COVID-19. Repertoires were generated with immunoSEQ multiplex PCR, while TCRdb's copy carries only in-frame clones and drops some. The sample carries a few hundred thousand clones, 70% to 90% recorded once. Sequencing was done on a sample of peripheral blood. The receptor set was obtained from a man aged 18 to 29 with active or convalescent COVID-19. CDR3s include the opening cysteine and the closing phenylalanine or tryptophan. A D gene is named only where the DNA matches it firmly. Clone size is not always given. Where it is, it says once, few, many or a class for expanded clones.

- | TRBJ1-5 | TRBV15 | - | TGTGCCACCAGCAGAGATAGTAACAGTAACAATCAGCCCCAGCATTTT | CATSRDSNSNNQPQHF
- | TRBJ2-7 | TRBV3-1/TRBV3-2 | TRBD2 | TGTGCCAGCAGCCAAGATATAGGACTCGCGGGAGTTTCCGAGCAGTACTTC | CASSQDIGLAGVSEQYF
- | TRBJ2-7 | TRBV6-5 | - | TGTGCCAGCAGTTACTCTGCCGGTTCCCGCTCCTACGAGCAGTACTTC | CASSYSAGSRSYEQYF
- | TRBJ2-1 | TRBV19 | - | TGTGCCAGTAGTAGGATCAGGAATGAGCAGTTCTTC | CASSRIRNEQFF
- | TRBJ2-3 | TRBV30 | - | TGTGCCTGGACTGGGAGGTGGGCAGATACGCAGTATTTT | CAWTGRWADTQYF
- | TRBJ1-2 | TRBV19 | - | TGTGCCAGTAGTACCTCCCAGGCTAACTATGGCTACACCTTC | CASSTSQANYGYTF
- | TRBJ1-1 | TRBV15 | - | TGTGCCACCAGCAGACCACCCTGGAGGGGTACGAACACTGAAGCTTTCTTT | CATSRPPWRGTNTEAFF
- | TRBJ2-6 | TRBV28 | TRBD1 | TGTGCCAGCAGCGGACAGGGCAATGTAATCTCTGGGGCCAACGTCCTGACTTTC | CASSGQGNVISGANVLTF
- | TRBJ2-1 | TRBV24-1 | TRBD2 | TGTGCCACCAATAGCGGGAGAATAAACGACAATGAGCAGTTCTTC | CATNSGRINDNEQFF
- | TRBJ2-1 | TRBV5-1 | - | TGCGCCAGCAGCTTGGTTACAGCCAATGAGCAGTTCTTC | CASSLVTANEQFF
- | TRBJ1-5 | TRBV6-5 | - | TGTGCCAGCAGCCCGAATCTGCTTTCGGCCCAGCATTTT | CASSPNLLSAQHF
few | TRBJ1-2 | TRBV5-1 | TRBD1 | TGCGCCAGCAGCCGGGACAGGGTTGATGGCTACACCTTC | CASSRDRVDGYTF
- | TRBJ1-1 | TRBV2 | - | TGTGCCAGCAGTGGGTCGGCGCAGGGGAGTATAAGGAACACTGAAGCTTTCTTT | CASSGSAQGSIRNTEAFF
- | TRBJ1-5 | TRBV27 | TRBD1 | TGTGCCAGCAGTTCAGTCCGGACAGGGGCTAGCAATCAGCCCCAGCATTTT | CASSSVRTGASNQPQHF
once | TRBJ2-5 | TRBV13 | TRBD1 | TGTGCCAGCAGCCCGGCGACAGGGCCAGAGACCCAGTACTTC | CASSPATGPETQYF
- | TRBJ1-1 | TRBV10-3 | - | TGTGCCATCGGGAGTGCCACTGAAGCTTTCTTT | CAIGSATEAFF
- | TRBJ2-2 | TRBV7-2 | - | TGTGCCAGCAGCCTCTACGGGGGGCGAAGCACCGGGGAGCTGTTTTTT | CASSLYGGRSTGELFF
- | TRBJ1-5 | TRBV10-2 | - | TGCGCCAGCATGGGAGGGGCCTTCAATCAGCCCCAGCATTTT | CASMGGAFNQPQHF
- | TRBJ1-2 | TRBV19 | TRBD1 | TGTGCCAGTAGCACCGGGACAGGGGTTAACTATGGCTACACCTTC | CASSTGTGVNYGYTF
- | TRBJ1-3 | TRBV13 | - | TGTGCCAGCCGACATGGAGGGGCAAGCTCTGGAAACACCATATATTTT | CASRHGGASSGNTIYF
- | TRBJ2-1 | TRBV3-1/TRBV3-2 | TRBD2 | TGTGCCAGCAGCCCACTAGCGGAGCTGGGGAATGAGCAGTTCTTC | CASSPLAELGNEQFF
once | TRBJ2-3 | TRBV7-3 | - | TGTGCCAGCAGCTTATGGCAGGGTTCGGGAGATACGCAGTATTTT | CASSLWQGSGDTQYF
- | TRBJ2-1 | TRBV4-3 | TRBD1 | TGCGCCAGCAGCCAAGAATACAGGGGGAACTACAATGAGCAGTTCTTC | CASSQEYRGNYNEQFF
- | TRBJ1-1 | TRBV21-1 | - | TGTGCCAGCAGCAAATCCTTCATGGGCGGTACGGGGGGGAACACTGAAGCTTTCTTT | CASSKSFMGGTGGNTEAFF
- | TRBJ1-1 | TRBV11-2 | - | TGTGCCAGCAGCTTAGACTGGGGGCTAAGGAACACTGAAGCTTTCTTT | CASSLDWGLRNTEAFF
- | TRBJ2-7 | TRBV27 | - | TGTGCCGTCGCGAGGGACACTGACTCCTACGAGCAGTACTTC | CAVARDTDSYEQYF
- | TRBJ1-4 | TRBV7-8 | - | TGTGCCAGCAGTCGGGGGGGCGTTTTTGAAAAACTGTTTTTT | CASSRGGVFEKLFF
- | TRBJ1-1 | TRBV28 | - | TGTGCCAGCAGCCTCACAGGGGAAGCTTTCTTT | CASSLTGEAFF
- | TRBJ2-3 | TRBV7-9 | - | TGTGCCAGCAGCTTTTCTAGTCCTAGCACAGATACGCAGTATTTT | CASSFSSPSTDTQYF
- | TRBJ1-1 | TRBV21-1 | - | TGTGCCAGCAGCGCTCGGGACAAAAACACTGAAGCTTTCTTT | CASSARDKNTEAFF
few | TRBJ1-3 | TRBV29-1 | - | TGCAGCGTTGAAGATTTCTTCCCAGGGTCCGGAAACACCATATATTTT | CSVEDFFPGSGNTIYF
- | TRBJ2-7 | TRBV28 | - | TGTGCCAGCAGCGAAGGGACATGGTGGGACGAGCAGTACTTC | CASSEGTWWDEQYF
- | TRBJ1-2 | TRBV6-5 | - | TGTGCCAGCAGTTACACCTCAGGGTATGGCTACACCTTC | CASSYTSGYGYTF
- | TRBJ2-3 | TRBV4-2 | TRBD2 | TGTGCCAGCAGCCAAGATCGGGGGGGAGGGCCATCAGATACGCAGTATTTT | CASSQDRGGGPSDTQYF
once | TRBJ2-7 | TRBV5-1 | TRBD2 | TGCGCCAGCAGCCAGAGCGGGACTAGCCTCTCCTACGAGCAGTACTTC | CASSQSGTSLSYEQYF
- | TRBJ1-2 | TRBV5-1 | TRBD1 | TGCGCCAGCAGCAGGGACAGGGTGGATGGCTACACCTTC | CASSRDRVDGYTF
once | TRBJ1-5 | TRBV25-1 | - | TGTGCCAGCAGTGGACAGGGCAATCAGCCCCAGCATTTT | CASSGQGNQPQHF
- | TRBJ1-1 | TRBV18 | - | TGTGCCAGCTCCCGCACCGGGGCTGAAGCTTTCTTT | CASSRTGAEAFF
- | TRBJ2-1 | TRBV28 | - | TGTGCCAGCAGTGACGACTCCTCGAGCTCCTACAATGAGCAGTTCTTC | CASSDDSSSSYNEQFF
- | TRBJ1-1 | TRBV30 | TRBD1 | TGTGCCTGGAGCCCAACCGGGACAGGGGGCGTGCTCTTTGCTTTCTTT | CAWSPTGTGGVLFAFF
- | TRBJ2-2 | TRBV6-5 | - | TGTGCCAGCAGTTACCTAGGGGGAGTACCCACCGGGGAGCTGTTTTTT | CASSYLGGVPTGELFF
few | TRBJ1-5 | TRBV2 | - | TGTGCCAGCCGACGGGGAGGCAATCAGCCCCAGCATTTT | CASRRGGNQPQHF
few | TRBJ1-1 | TRBV12-1 | - | TGTGCCAGCAGCCTCCTTACCCGGGGGGTGAACACTGAAGCTTTCTTT | CASSLLTRGVNTEAFF
- | TRBJ1-3 | TRBV30 | TRBD1 | TGTGCCTGGAGAGACAGGGGGCCTGGAAACACCATATATTTT | CAWRDRGPGNTIYF
- | TRBJ1-5 | TRBV27 | - | TGTGCCAGCAGTTTATCGGGGCAGGGTCAGCCCCAGCATTTT | CASSLSGQGQPQHF
- | TRBJ1-2 | TRBV21-1 | - | TGTGCCAGTACAGGGTCGTACACCTTC | CASTGSYTF
few | TRBJ2-7 | TRBV5-1 | TRBD2 | TGCGCCAGCAGCTTGGACAGCGGGGGGCTCTCCTACGAGCAGTACTTC | CASSLDSGGLSYEQYF
- | TRBJ1-1 | TRBV5-4 | TRBD1 | TGTGCCAGCAGCAATCAGGGGGTCGGGACTGAAGCTTTCTTT | CASSNQGVGTEAFF
- | TRBJ1-2 | TRBV10-3 | - | TGTGCCATCGCCGAACAGCTCTATGGCTACACCTTC | CAIAEQLYGYTF
- | TRBJ1-4 | TRBV11-2 | TRBD1 | TGTGCCAGCAGCTTAGATAGATGGGACAGGGGTGGGACTAATGAAAAACTGTTTTTT | CASSLDRWDRGGTNEKLFF
- | TRBJ1-2 | TRBV6-5 | TRBD1 | TGTGCCAGCAGACAAGGACAGGGCGCCTACTATGGCTACACCTTC | CASRQGQGAYYGYTF
- | TRBJ1-1 | TRBV6-2/TRBV6-3 | TRBD1 | TGTGCCAGCAGTTACTCCGACAGGGTAGGCACTGAAGCTTTCTTT | CASSYSDRVGTEAFF
- | TRBJ2-1 | TRBV29-1 | TRBD2 | TGCAGCGTTGACTGGACTAGCGCAGGTGAGCAGTTCTTC | CSVDWTSAGEQFF